A selection of T cell receptor beta chains follows, all from one sample in a study of T cell changes during pregnancy in multiple sclerosis. Some clones are missing from TCRdb's copy, which holds only in-frame ones; the method was immunoSEQ multiplex PCR. In the table there are approximately 99,000 clones, approximately 90% of which are singletons. This material consisted of peripheral blood, taken in the second trimester of pregnancy. The receptors derive from a female donor in good health, enrolled as a control in a pregnancy study. The CDR3 runs from the conserved cysteine through the conserved F or W. Fields, in order: J gene, V gene, CDR3 protein.

>TRBJ2-7|TRBV27
CASSPGSGVYEQYF
>TRBJ1-3|TRBV7-7
CASSLDAGSNTIYF
>TRBJ2-3|TRBV6-5
CASSSQGRDTDTQYF
>TRBJ1-1|TRBV11-2
CASSLGQGAEAFF
>TRBJ1-2|TRBV5-6
CASSLGRTPARTTF
>TRBJ2-7|TRBV6-1
CASSEAPRQDYEQYF
>TRBJ1-6|TRBV7-2
CASSLGQFLSSYNSPLHF
>TRBJ2-5|TRBV7-2
CASSSRTSGGQETQYF
>TRBJ2-7|TRBV5-1
CASSLSPGTGEQYF
>TRBJ1-2|TRBV29-1
CSVGGGGYGYTF
>TRBJ2-1|TRBV6-6
CASSLTGTGGPNEQFF
>TRBJ1-1|TRBV6-5
CASSYGGIEAFF
>TRBJ1-1|TRBV18
CASSPARSTEAFF
>TRBJ2-7|TRBV7-6
CASSLGQGLYEQYF
>TRBJ1-5|TRBV19
CASNPKQGFNQPQHF
>TRBJ2-7|TRBV7-9
CASSPPWGQAEQYF
>TRBJ2-2|TRBV7-7
CASSPRGQGATGELFF
>TRBJ2-7|TRBV5-1
CASSLGRGNTYEQYF
>TRBJ1-1|TRBV2
CASARLLNTEAFF
>TRBJ2-7|TRBV6-5
CASSSGQGRYF
>TRBJ2-7|TRBV5-1
CASSLGGHEQYF
>TRBJ2-1|TRBV15
CATSRGGSSYNEQFF
>TRBJ2-2|TRBV2
CASRERGGSGELFF
>TRBJ2-2|TRBV10-2
CATLLVTTGELFF
>TRBJ1-1|TRBV4-1
CASSQGGGATEAFF
>TRBJ1-1|TRBV6-5
CASSYRGINTEAFF
>TRBJ2-5|TRBV29-1
CSVVSSGGNVAQYF
>TRBJ2-3|TRBV7-2
CASSLEGYGGNTDTQYF
>TRBJ2-5|TRBV9
CASSVGQGGQETQYF
>TRBJ2-1|TRBV6-5
CASSYWASGSENEQFF
>TRBJ2-1|TRBV5-5
CASSLTSGSREQFF
>TRBJ2-7|TRBV7-9
CASSFSGGTISYEQYF
>TRBJ2-7|TRBV7-2
CASSSIRDRVYGSYEQYF
>TRBJ1-4|TRBV5-6
CASSLGGPKLFF
>TRBJ2-7|TRBV11-2
CASSPGLASIYEQYF
>TRBJ1-2|TRBV5-4
CASTRGGVVYGYTF
>TRBJ1-1|TRBV14
CASSQDSFSNTEAFF
>TRBJ1-2|TRBV28
CASSFRGYGYTF
>TRBJ2-1|TRBV6-6
CASSYRFETGENEQFF
>TRBJ1-3|TRBV7-6
CASSPWDSLSGNTIYF
>TRBJ1-5|TRBV7-9
CASSPQGGRNQPQHF
>TRBJ1-2|TRBV5-4
CATSLGPVRYYGYTF
>TRBJ1-2|TRBV18
CASSPNRDSPLLRAGYTF
>TRBJ2-3|TRBV30
CAWSVIRSGMSTDTQYF
>TRBJ1-1|TRBV7-9
CASSLVQINTEAFF
>TRBJ2-5|TRBV5-1
CASSFRGRETQYF
>TRBJ2-3|TRBV5-1
CASSLGPLAGGADTQYF
>TRBJ2-1|TRBV5-1
CASSLERNSYNEQFF
>TRBJ1-1|TRBV5-1
CASSSTGTGMSTEAFF
>TRBJ2-7|TRBV5-1
CASSWTSGASYEQYF
>TRBJ2-1|TRBV4-1
CASSLPGTTLPNEQFF
>TRBJ2-5|TRBV7-7
CASSLGGEETQYF
>TRBJ2-3|TRBV6-4
CASSAQSGRGTDTQYF
>TRBJ2-7|TRBV15
CATSRRQGSEQYF
>TRBJ2-7|TRBV19
CASSIDTSQGISSYEQYF
>TRBJ2-1|TRBV4-1
CASSQEGGDFLNEQFF
>TRBJ2-4|TRBV9
CASSVGRDWGNIQYF
>TRBJ1-5|TRBV7-2
CASSSTGIGSQPQHF